The clone carrying this TCR beta chain appeared a few times. What it binds is not known. The data are from a study of T-cell memory formation after mild COVID-19. Trimming took off 6 bases at V and 3 bases at J, with 7 bases between the two ends. The length of the CDR3 is 12 residues. Germline V gene sequence: CDR1 MNHEY, CDR2 SVGEGT. Study outcomes and limitations: Unconfirmed was the SARS-CoV-2 specificity of second-wave clones that peaked on day 37. The finding that pre-infection memory included some responding clones suggested that cross-reactive memory joined.

TCRdb fed the 5' RACE reads into MiXCR, producing one record per CDR3 protein. The data show 350,000 or so distinct CDR3 sequences, 10% to 15% seen once. Sequencing was carried out using PBMCs or a T cell subset sorted from them (not recorded which). The TCR sequence derives from a man younger than 35 who had mild COVID-19 (a few samples of this study predate the infection). Cell type and time point are not known. This chain joins TRBV6-2 or TRBV6-3 and TRBJ2-3, with a possible D match to TRBD2 (6 bases). In DNA form, the CDR3 reads TGTGCCAGCAGACTAGCTACAGATACGCAGTATTTT. It encodes CASRLATDTQYF.